This TCR beta chain was sequenced for a study of blood T cell repertoires in COVID-19. Whole-study context: T cells, B-cell-depleted T cells, or PBMCs provided the cDNA or gDNA that served as material.

In the original processing: Reference gene primer amplification gave nucleated cell count estimates. Repertoires were generated with immunoSEQ multiplex PCR, while TCRdb's copy carries only in-frame clones and drops some. That table supplies the V and J calls and clone size; D and trimming were determined from the DNA. Of 200,000 to 250,000 clones listed, over 75% are singletons. This clone was recorded a few times. V trimming: 4 bases; J trimming: 10 bases; junction bases outside the gene matches: 11. The CDR3 extends over 15 amino acids. CDR1 is SGHNT and CDR2 is YYREEE in the germline V gene (reference sequence). Participants, about 18 to 90 years old, spanned 25 or so US areas. Cohorts were based on clinical histories the participants reported.

This rearrangement joins TRBV5-4 to TRBJ1-6; TRBD1 agrees at 7 bases. This TCR was sampled from a woman in her twenties or thirties who had been exposed to COVID-19. Input material: PBMCs or T cells enriched from blood (not recorded which). The CDR3 region has the DNA TGTGCCAGCAGCCTGAGGACAGGAGGAGGGTCACCCCTCCACTTT. It is translated as CASSLRTGGGSPLHF.